What follows are 22 T cell receptor beta chains derived from one specimen sequenced in a study of radiation and T cells in renal cell carcinoma. Clones were sequenced by immunoSEQ multiplex PCR, and TCRdb holds only the in-frame ones, with some missing. There are more than 4,500 clones in the sample; around 51% occur only once, and more than 45% lies in the top ten. As to treatment: 15 Gy SBRT to primary tumor, nephrectomy 4 weeks later. Sequenced material: tumor tissue, taken from a patient whose treatment included radiotherapy and nephrectomy. These receptors were taken from a man aged 55-75 years with renal cell carcinoma.

DNA for the CDR3: TGTGCCTGGAGTGGACTAGCCTACGAGCAGTACTTC. Its protein is CAWSGLAYEQYF. The V gene is TRBV30, the J gene TRBJ2-7; D perhaps matches TRBD2 (6 bases). V was clipped by 1 base and J by 2 bases, with 6 bases between them. Germline lookup yields CDR1 GTSNPN and CDR2 SVGIG (reference sequence). The CDR3 runs 12 residues.

A few counts support this clone. The chain carries TRBV5-5 and TRBJ2-7; TRBD2 aligns across 13 bases. The CDR3 spans 16 residues. Germline CDR1 and CDR2: SGHKS and YYEKEE (reference sequence). Trimming at V came to 2 bases and at J to 7 bases, leaving 9 bases not matched to a gene. The CDR3 DNA follows: TGTGCCAGCAGCTTTATGACCGGGACTAGCGGGGTTGAGCAGTACTTC. Translated, it gives CASSFMTGTSGVEQYF.

This clone was picked up one time. The CDR3 reads CSVVGRATYEQYF. CDR3 coding DNA: TGCAGCGTTGTAGGCAGGGCCACCTACGAGCAGTACTTC. The V and J genes are TRBV29-1 and TRBJ2-7; weak D call: TRBD1 (5 bases). The CDR3 sequence is 13 residues long. Per germline, CDR1 SQVTM and CDR2 ANQGSEA. Trimming left V 4 bases short and J 2 bases short, with 12 bases between.

The chain couples TRBV4-2 to TRBJ1-4, with a possible D match to TRBD1 (6 bases). CDR1 LGHNA and CDR2 YNFKEQ come from the germline V gene. V dropped 5 bases and J dropped 8 bases, with 18 bases sitting between them. The CDR3 loop spans 15 amino acids. In DNA form, the CDR3 reads TGTGCCAGCAGCGCCCCGTCCAGGGGCGAGGAAAAACTGTTTTTT. This sequence encodes CASSAPSRGEEKLFF.

The CDR3: CASTFGSTDTQYF. In nucleotides, the CDR3 is TGTGCCAGCACCTTCGGGAGCACAGATACGCAGTATTTT. The J gene is TRBJ2-3, the V gene TRBV9; no clear D. This CDR3 is 13 amino acids long. Germline loops: CDR1 SGDLS, CDR2 YYNGEE. Trimming removed 6 bases at V and 0 bases at J, with 8 bases between.

The gene calls are TRBV14 and TRBJ1-1, with D perhaps matching TRBD1 (6 bases). Trimming pared 4 bases from V and 1 base from J, leaving 10 bases between. The CDR3 runs 14 residues. The V gene's germline CDR1 is SGHDN and CDR2 FVKESK. This CDR3 is CASSRGARNTEAFF. In nucleotides, the CDR3 is TGTGCCAGCAGCCGGGGGGCGCGGAACACTGAAGCTTTCTTT.

The J gene is TRBJ1-4, the V gene TRBV5-1; D ambiguous. Per germline, CDR1 SGHRS and CDR2 YFSETQ. V lost 0 bases to trimming and J lost 4 bases, with 10 bases between them. The CDR3 runs to 15 residues. CDR3 sequence: CASSLGPQDNEKLFF. For the CDR3, the DNA is TGCGCCAGCAGCTTGGGTCCCCAGGATAATGAAAAACTGTTTTTT.

The chain carries TRBV5-1 and TRBJ1-1; D is possibly TRBD1 (5 bases). The CDR3 length is 16 residues. Trimming cost V 6 bases and J 0 bases, with 18 bases left between them. Germline V gene data show CDR1 as SGHRS and CDR2 as YFSETQ. The CDR3 DNA reads TGCGCCAGCAACCTTGGTAGGGGAAACATGAACACTGAAGCTTTCTTT. Translation: CASNLGRGNMNTEAFF.

This clone rates as large. DNA of the CDR3: TGTGCCAGCAGCGTAGGTGGGAGCTCTCCCGAGCAGTACTTC. This sequence encodes CASSVGGSSPEQYF. The chain combines TRBV9 with TRBJ2-7; tentatively, D is TRBD2 (5 bases). This CDR3 has 14 amino acids. CDR1 and CDR2 from the germline V gene are SGDLS and YYNGEE. V lost 0 bases, J lost 6 bases, and 13 bases lay in between. Full variable domain (missing parts from reference TRBV9 and TRBJ2-7): DSGVTQTPKHLITATGQRVTLRCSPRSGDLSVYWYQQSLDQGLQFLIQYYNGEERAKGNILERFSAQQFPDLHSELNLSSLELGDSALYFCASSVGGSSPEQYFGPGTRLTVT.

This sequence joins TRBV14 and TRBJ1-2, with D unresolved. The germline gives CDR1 SGHDN, CDR2 FVKESK. V shed 4 bases and J shed 3 bases, with 9 bases lying between them. The CDR3 covers 13 residues. This CDR3 is CASSPQPDYGYTF. CDR3 nucleotide sequence: TGTGCCAGCAGCCCCCAGCCGGACTATGGCTACACCTTC.

The table lists this clone with a few counts. The chain has TRBV11-2 and TRBJ2-7; D is undetermined. Trimming took off 0 bases at V and 6 bases at J, with 9 bases between the two ends. The V gene's germline CDR1 is SGHAT and CDR2 FQNNGV. The CDR3 sequence is 13 residues long. The CDR3 region is CASSLEEGIEQYF. The CDR3 nucleotides read TGTGCCAGCAGCTTAGAGGAAGGGATCGAGCAGTACTTC.

The rearrangement links TRBV10-3 to TRBJ1-6; 11 bases match TRBD1. V shed 3 bases and J 10 bases; nucleotides not matched to a gene: 5. The CDR3 is 15 residues long. Germline V CDR1 and CDR2: ENHRY, SYGVKD. CDR3 coding DNA: TGTGCCATCAGTGACGGACAGGGGGCGAGGTCACCCCTCCACTTT. Translating gives CAISDGQGARSPLHF.

The chain employs TRBV7-9 and TRBJ2-7, with D perhaps TRBD2 (5 bases). Germline CDR1 and CDR2: SEHNR and FQNEAQ (reference sequence). Trimming cost V 3 bases and J 6 bases, with 9 bases left between them. The CDR3 spans 12 residues. This CDR3 reads CASSLVGSEQYF. The CDR3 coding sequence is TGTGCCAGCAGCTTGGTAGGGAGCGAGCAGTACTTC.

Comment on this clone: Likely a read error: the CDR3 ends without its conserved phenylalanine or tryptophan. The DNA is left out, because the CDR3 cannot be placed on it with certainty; the CDR3 is given as TCRdb lists it. The rearrangement links TRBV7-7 to TRBJ2-7; TRBD2 is the table's D call, not checked against the DNA. From germline, CDR1 is SSHAT and CDR2 FNYEAQ (reference sequence). The CDR3 is 12 amino acids long, termini counted. CDR3 protein: CATTNRGGGRPT.

This clone is deemed medium-sized (0.01 to 0.1%). This rearrangement joins TRBV7-6 to TRBJ1-6; D is uncertain. The length of the CDR3 is 14 residues. V was cut by 4 bases and J by 8 bases, with 12 bases left in between. The V gene's germline CDR1 is SGHVS and CDR2 FNYEAQ. The chain's CDR3 is CASSSQEGYSPLHF. In DNA form, the CDR3 reads TGTGCCAGCAGCTCCCAAGAGGGCTATTCACCCCTCCACTTT.

The chain carries TRBV6-4 and TRBJ1-5; the D is unclear. Per germline, CDR1 MRHNA and CDR2 SNTAGT. Trimming removed 3 bases from V and 9 bases from J, with 12 bases in between. This CDR3 is built from 13 residues. The CDR3 sequence is CASSEEGFAPQHF. CDR3 bases: TGTGCCAGCAGTGAGGAAGGGTTTGCGCCCCAGCATTTT.

Written as DNA, the CDR3 is TGCGCCAGCAGCTTGGAGCGGTCGAACACTGAAGCTTTCTTT. Residues: CASSLERSNTEAFF. J is TRBJ1-1 and V is TRBV5-1; D uncertain. The V and J ends lost 0 bases and 1 base respectively, with 7 bases between them. Germline lookup yields CDR1 SGHRS and CDR2 YFSETQ. The CDR3 is 14 amino acids.

The chain recombines TRBV5-5 with TRBJ2-7, with D tentatively TRBD2 (5 bases). CDR1 is SGHKS and CDR2 is YYEKEE in the germline V gene (reference sequence). This CDR3 is built from 14 residues. Trimming cost V 4 bases and J 0 bases, with 11 bases left between them. The CDR3: CASSQAVSSYEQYF. DNA for the CDR3: TGTGCCAGCAGCCAAGCGGTTAGCTCCTACGAGCAGTACTTC.

This chain joins TRBV7-9 and TRBJ2-7, with TRBD2 matching over 9 bases. J was trimmed by 2 bases and V by 3 bases; bases with no gene match: 11. CDR1 is SEHNR and CDR2 is FQNEAQ in the germline V gene (reference sequence). CDR3 size: 17 residues. DNA for the CDR3: TGTGCCAGCAGCTTGGGTGGCGGGAGGGGAACGACCTACGAGCAGTACTTC. Translated, it gives CASSLGGGRGTTYEQYF. Based on the CDR3 plus reference TRBV7-9 and TRBJ2-7, the full variable domain is DTGVSQNPRHKITKRGQNVTFRCDPISEHNRLYWYRQTLGQGPEFLTYFQNEAQLEKSRLLSDRFSAERPKGSFSTLEIQRTEQGDSAMYLCASSLGGGRGTTYEQYFGPGTRLTVT.

This chain connects TRBV5-5 to TRBJ1-4, with D unclear. V shed 4 bases and J shed 3 bases, with 10 bases lying between them. The CDR3 is made up of 14 amino acids. From germline, CDR1 is SGHKS and CDR2 YYEKEE (reference sequence). The CDR3 nucleotides are TGTGCCAGCAGCCCTAGGGTAGCTAATGAAAAACTGTTTTTT. Amino acids: CASSPRVANEKLFF.

This clone was detected a few times. V usage is TRBV18 and J usage is TRBJ1-1; D is unresolved. The CDR3 has 16 amino acids. Germline V gives CDR1 KGHSH, CDR2 LQKENI. The ends were cut back, 1 base at V and 0 bases at J, with 12 bases in the middle. The CDR3 coding sequence is TGTGCCAGCTCACCACTTTCAGCGGCAATGAACACTGAAGCTTTCTTT. It translates to CASSPLSAAMNTEAFF.

J is TRBJ2-7 and V is TRBV2, with TRBD2 as a possible D gene (6 bases). Trimming removed 2 bases at V and 6 bases at J, with 14 bases between. From germline, CDR1 is SNHLY and CDR2 FYNNEI. This CDR3 spans 14 amino acids. The CDR3 coding sequence is TGTGCCAGCAGTGAAACCCTGGGGGGTGCCGAGCAGTACTTC. Translating gives CASSETLGGAEQYF.